Listed here are 10 T cell receptor beta chains from one sample, sequenced in a study of beta chain features in type 1 diabetes. These TCRs' antigens remain unknown. Sequenced material consisted of expressed TCRB transcripts (all of the isolated RNA was reverse transcribed). Data came from immunoSEQ multiplex PCR; TCRdb stores just in-frame clones and leaves some out. The sample includes about 390,000 clones, over 8.5% of them seen just once. General observations from the study: Shortening of TCRB CDR3s, moderate but significant, appeared in all four CD4+ subsets of Type 1 diabetes patients.

The sample was central memory CD4+ T cells from blood. The source of these receptors is a man aged 25 to 40 with type 1 diabetes.

This clone was counted only a few times. The gene calls are TRBV6-1 and TRBJ1-1; weak D call: TRBD1 (5 bases). The germline V gene has CDR1 MNHNS and CDR2 SASEGT. This CDR3 has 13 amino acids. V gave up 5 bases and J gave up 3 bases, with 10 bases separating them. Here the CDR3 DNA reads TGTGCCAGCAGTCCGGACATGTACACTGAAGCTTTCTTT. It specifies CASSPDMYTEAFF.

This clone was picked up a small number of times. The chain employs TRBV7-2 and TRBJ2-5; perhaps TRBD1 as D (6 bases). The germline CDR1 and CDR2 sequences are SGHTA and FQGNSA. CDR3 size: 13 residues. V dropped 2 bases and J dropped 3 bases, with 7 bases sitting between them. The CDR3 reads CASSLSGEETQYF. The CDR3 region has the DNA TGTGCCAGCAGCTTATCAGGGGAAGAGACCCAGTACTTC. The variable domain in full, completed from reference TRBV7-2 and TRBJ2-5, reads GAGVSQSPSNKVTEKGKDVELRCDPISGHTALYWYRQSLGQGLEFLIYFQGNSAPDKSGLPSDRFSAERTGGSVSTLTIQRTQQEDSAVYLCASSLSGEETQYFGPGTRLLVL.

This clone was found a few times. The chain couples TRBV18 to TRBJ2-1; D may match TRBD1 or TRBD2 (5 bases each). The V gene's germline CDR1 is KGHSH and CDR2 LQKENI. Trimming removed 6 bases from V and 6 bases from J, with 21 bases in between. The length of the CDR3 is 16 residues. CDR3 nucleotides: TGTGCCAGCTCGCCCGTGGACGGGACCACTGGCAATGAGCAGTTCTTC. Translation: CASSPVDGTTGNEQFF.

The V call is TRBV7-2, the J call TRBJ2-7; weak D call: TRBD1 (6 bases). The CDR3 spans 14 residues. Trimming removed 7 bases at V and 5 bases at J, with 18 bases between. CDR1 is SGHTA and CDR2 is FQGNSA in the germline V gene. The CDR3 loop reads CASTSRGGVHEQYF. Here the CDR3 DNA reads TGTGCCAGCACCTCCAGAGGGGGTGTACACGAGCAGTACTTC.

This clone came up a few times. The V gene is TRBV28, the J gene TRBJ1-5; TRBD1 aligns across 8 bases. CDR1 MDHEN and CDR2 SYDVKM come from the germline V gene. The CDR3 loop spans 14 amino acids. V gave up 6 bases and J gave up 7 bases; unmatched junction bases: 8. The CDR3 nucleotides read TGTGCCAGCAGCCATGGACAGGGAAGCCAGCCCCAGCATTTT. Translated: CASSHGQGSQPQHF.

This clone was recorded many times. CDR3 DNA: TGTGCCAGCAGGGACTCCCCGTGGGCCCAGTACTTC. Encoded protein: CASRDSPWAQYF. V is TRBV2 and J is TRBJ2-5, with D possibly matching TRBD2 (5 bases). The CDR3 contains 12 residues. Germline loops: CDR1 SNHLY, CDR2 FYNNEI. V was clipped by 6 bases and J by 9 bases, with 14 bases between them.

This clone was seen a few times. The V gene is TRBV19, the J gene TRBJ2-3; 7 nucleotides line up with TRBD2. Looked up from germline, CDR1 is LNHDA and CDR2 is SQIVND (reference sequence). Germline trimming cut 6 bases from V and 0 bases from J; bases unmatched to any gene: 6. This CDR3 contains 15 residues. CDR3 sequence (DNA): TGTGCCAGTAGGGGGAGAGCGGGGAGCACAGATACGCAGTATTTT. This encodes CASRGRAGSTDTQYF.

The table lists this clone with many counts. This CDR3 is also generated by other DNA sequences in the sample. The genes are TRBV19 and TRBJ2-2; D gene ambiguous. Germline V lookup: CDR1 LNHDA, CDR2 SQIVND (reference sequence). Trimming removed 5 bases at V and 0 bases at J, with 7 bases between. CDR3 length: 14 amino acids. CDR3: CASSGSANTGELFF. For the CDR3, the DNA is TGTGCCAGTAGTGGCTCCGCGAACACCGGGGAGCTGTTTTTT.

This clone was detected only a few times. The chain is built from TRBV2 and TRBJ2-1; 14 nucleotides match TRBD2. This CDR3 region has 17 residues. V lost 10 bases and J lost 0; bases outside the gene matches: 8. Germline-derived CDR1 and CDR2 are SNHLY and FYNNEI. CDR3 in amino acids: CATGRLAGGPSYNEQFF. The CDR3 DNA sequence: TGTGCCACGGGGAGACTAGCGGGAGGGCCCTCCTACAATGAGCAGTTCTTC.

The gene calls are TRBV6-6 and TRBJ2-5; 10 bases agree with TRBD2. The CDR3 is made up of 14 amino acids. Germline lookup yields CDR1 MNHNY and CDR2 SVGAGI (reference sequence). V dropped 6 bases and J dropped 3; count of bases not matched to a gene: 4. The CDR3: CASRAGLAKETQYF. The CDR3 DNA is TGTGCCAGCAGGGCGGGACTAGCGAAAGAGACCCAGTACTTC.